This T cell receptor beta chain derives from a study of shared clonotypes between healthy human individuals. V lost 0 bases, J lost 1 base, and 1 base stayed unmatched. Germline V lookup: CDR1 SGHKS, CDR2 YYEKEE (reference sequence). This CDR3 is 15 amino acids long. The assay was immunoSEQ multiplex PCR, and TCRdb's table has in-frame clones only and misses some. Among about 1 million clones listed, approximately 68% were seen once. This clonotype originated in a young man in good health. V is TRBV5-5 and J is TRBJ2-5, with 9 bases lining up with TRBD2. The sequenced sample was memory CD4+ T cells sorted from blood. Indicated subset: CD45RA-negative fraction. This CDR3 is CASSLGGLAQETQYF. CDR3 coding DNA: TGTGCCAGCAGCTTGGGGGGACTAGCCCAAGAGACCCAGTACTTC. The full variable domain, its missing parts supplied by reference TRBV5-5 and TRBJ2-5, is DAGVTQSPTHLIKTRGQQVTLRCSPISGHKSVSWYQQVLGQGPQFIFQYYEKEERGRGNFPDRFSARQFPNYSSELNVNALLLGDSALYLCASSLGGLAQETQYFGPGTRLLVL.